The rows below give T cell receptor beta chains drawn from one sample of a study of T cell responses to AZD1222 COVID-19 vaccine. Method: immunoSEQ multiplex PCR; TCRdb's copy keeps in-frame clones and lacks some. The sample has fewer than 80,000 clones, approximately 88% seen once. Sequenced here: peripheral blood, sampled 28 days after the second dose of the MenACWY control vaccine. All receptors come from an adult who received the MenACWY meningococcal vaccine as a control. Both conserved end residues are trimmed from each CDR3. Rows give clone size only sometimes, using once, few, many, or a class for an expanded clone.

TRBJ1-2	TRBV20-1	NA	TVRAGYT
TRBJ1-1	TRBV5-1	NA	ASSLRGGTEAF
TRBJ2-3	TRBV4-2	NA	ASSQDLAGGADTQY
TRBJ1-5	TRBV9	NA	ASSVETGSPQH
TRBJ2-3	TRBV6-5	NA	ASRGQGFTDTQY
TRBJ1-1	TRBV15	NA	ATSRDSKKGTEAF
TRBJ2-5	TRBV30	NA	AWRVTGRSQETQY
TRBJ1-2	TRBV19	once	ASSARGSSNYGYT
TRBJ1-6	TRBV6-5	NA	ASKPTRMNSPLH
TRBJ1-2	TRBV5-1	NA	ASSLEAGTYGYT
TRBJ1-1	TRBV28	NA	ASSSDRVTTF
TRBJ2-3	TRBV19	once	ASTTGQITDTQY
TRBJ2-7	TRBV4-2	NA	ASSQDRGAGGYEQY
TRBJ1-2	TRBV4-1	NA	ASSQEGIKGGYT
TRBJ2-4	TRBV19	NA	ASSIGGNIQY
TRBJ1-5	TRBV30	NA	AWSGSPGQPQH
TRBJ2-2	TRBV4-2	NA	ASSQLNTGELF
TRBJ1-3	TRBV9	NA	ASSVGALSSGNTIY
TRBJ1-1	TRBV5-8	NA	ASSLALRRDTEAF
TRBJ2-7	TRBV6-5	NA	ASSYQEVGTYEQY
TRBJ2-1	TRBV7-2	NA	ASSPEGSGPRDEQF
TRBJ2-5	TRBV3-1/TRBV3-2	NA	ASSQRQGPETQY
TRBJ1-2	TRBV6-5	few	ASSSPGQTNYGYT
TRBJ1-1	TRBV3-1/TRBV3-2	NA	ASSQGVELNTEAF
TRBJ2-1	TRBV19	NA	ASKRDSAGNEQF
TRBJ1-5	TRBV24-1	NA	ATSESWNQPQH
TRBJ2-3	TRBV18	NA	ASSQDSSSTDTQY
TRBJ1-6	TRBV15	NA	ATSRDPDGGNSPLH
TRBJ2-3	TRBV5-1	NA	ASSLGAGVVTDTQY
TRBJ1-5	TRBV28	NA	ASSLVGVSNQPQH
TRBJ2-1	TRBV12-5	NA	ASATPSGGAGNEQF
TRBJ2-1	TRBV5-1	few	ASSLDRTYPNEQF
TRBJ2-5	TRBV4-3	NA	ASSQDRTYQETQY
TRBJ1-5	TRBV19	NA	ASSIEGRVNQPQH
TRBJ2-5	TRBV28	NA	ASSYLVAEETQY
TRBJ2-5	TRBV7-8	NA	ASSETGVGETQY
TRBJ2-5	TRBV14	NA	ASSQGGRYETQY
TRBJ1-5	TRBV11-2	NA	ASRAGGQPQH